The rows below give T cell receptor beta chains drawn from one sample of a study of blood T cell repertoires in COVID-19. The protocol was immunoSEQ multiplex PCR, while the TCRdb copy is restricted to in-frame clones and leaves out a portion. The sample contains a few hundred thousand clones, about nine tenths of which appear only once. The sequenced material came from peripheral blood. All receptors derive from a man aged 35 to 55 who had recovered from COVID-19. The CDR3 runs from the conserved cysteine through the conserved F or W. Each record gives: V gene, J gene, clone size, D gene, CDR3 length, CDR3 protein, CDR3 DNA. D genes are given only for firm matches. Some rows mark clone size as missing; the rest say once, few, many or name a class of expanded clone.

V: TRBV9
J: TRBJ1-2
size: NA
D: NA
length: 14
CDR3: CASSNRQFNYGYTF
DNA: TGTGCCAGCAGCAACAGACAGTTTAACTATGGCTACACCTTC

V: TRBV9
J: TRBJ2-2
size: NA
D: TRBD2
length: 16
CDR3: CASSVVSSGATGELFF
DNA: TGTGCCAGCAGCGTAGTTTCTAGCGGGGCGACCGGGGAGCTGTTTTTT

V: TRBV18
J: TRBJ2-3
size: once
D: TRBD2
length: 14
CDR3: CASSPTNSGGPQYF
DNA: TGTGCCAGCTCACCAACAAATAGCGGGGGCCCCCAGTATTTT

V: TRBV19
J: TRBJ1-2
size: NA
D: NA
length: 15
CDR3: CASSRGLRLNYGYTF
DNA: TGTGCCAGTAGTAGGGGACTCCGGTTGAACTATGGCTACACCTTC

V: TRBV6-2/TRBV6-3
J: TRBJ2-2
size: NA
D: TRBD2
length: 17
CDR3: CASRYLWGGPNTGELFF
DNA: TGTGCCAGCAGGTACCTTTGGGGGGGTCCAAACACCGGGGAGCTGTTTTTT

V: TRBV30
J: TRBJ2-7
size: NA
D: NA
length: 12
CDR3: CAWSDGSYEQYF
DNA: TGTGCCTGGAGTGACGGGTCCTACGAGCAGTACTTC

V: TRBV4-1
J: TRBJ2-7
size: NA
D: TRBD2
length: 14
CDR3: CASSQGLAGGEQYF
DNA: TGCGCCAGCAGCCAAGGCCTAGCGGGAGGGGAGCAGTACTTC

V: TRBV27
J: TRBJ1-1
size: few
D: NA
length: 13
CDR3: CASRSGAGTEAFF
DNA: TGTGCCAGCAGAAGTGGTGCAGGGACTGAAGCTTTCTTT

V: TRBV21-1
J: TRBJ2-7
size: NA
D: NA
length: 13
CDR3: CARDHENRQEQYF
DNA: TGTGCCAGGGACCACGAAAACAGGCAGGAGCAGTACTTC

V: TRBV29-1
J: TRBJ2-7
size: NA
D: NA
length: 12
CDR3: CSVEIESYEQYF
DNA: TGCAGCGTTGAGATAGAGTCCTACGAGCAGTACTTC

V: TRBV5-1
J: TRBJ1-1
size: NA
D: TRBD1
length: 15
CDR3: CASREGTGAVRGAFF
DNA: TGCGCCAGCAGAGAGGGGACAGGAGCCGTTCGGGGAGCTTTCTTT

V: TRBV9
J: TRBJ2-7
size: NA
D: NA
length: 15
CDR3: CASSVGPGATYEQYF
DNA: TGTGCCAGCAGCGTAGGACCAGGGGCGACCTACGAGCAGTACTTC

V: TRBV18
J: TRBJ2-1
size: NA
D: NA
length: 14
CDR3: CASSRRSSYNEQFF
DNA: TGTGCCAGCTCACGCCGGAGCTCCTACAATGAGCAGTTCTTC

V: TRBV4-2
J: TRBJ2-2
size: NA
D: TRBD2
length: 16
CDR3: CASSQSGGGDTGELFF
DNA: TGTGCCAGCAGCCAGAGCGGGGGAGGAGACACCGGGGAGCTGTTTTTT

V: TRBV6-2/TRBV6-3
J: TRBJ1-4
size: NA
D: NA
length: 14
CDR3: CASRLTRLLGKLFF
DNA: TGTGCCAGCCGCCTGACAAGATTGTTGGGAAAACTGTTTTTT

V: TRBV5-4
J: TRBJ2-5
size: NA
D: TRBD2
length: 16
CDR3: CASSRGLAGGLETQYF
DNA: TGTGCCAGCAGCCGAGGACTAGCGGGGGGCCTAGAGACCCAGTACTTC

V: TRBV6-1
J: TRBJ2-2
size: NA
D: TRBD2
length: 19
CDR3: CASSEVLAGPRWGTGELFF
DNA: TGTGCCAGCAGTGAAGTCCTAGCGGGGCCGCGTTGGGGGACTGGGGAGCTGTTTTTT

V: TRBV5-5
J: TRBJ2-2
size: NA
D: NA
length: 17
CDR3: CASSGVGPGKESGELFF
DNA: TGTGCCAGCAGCGGGGTCGGGCCCGGGAAGGAGTCCGGGGAGCTGTTTTTT

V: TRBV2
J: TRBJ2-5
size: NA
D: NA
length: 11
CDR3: CASRTAKTQYF
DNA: TGTGCCAGCAGGACAGCAAAGACCCAGTACTTC

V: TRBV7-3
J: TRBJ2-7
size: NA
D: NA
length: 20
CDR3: CASSLSRVRPPGTYSYEQYF
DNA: TGTGCCAGCAGCTTATCCCGTGTCAGGCCACCCGGGACTTACTCCTACGAGCAGTACTTC

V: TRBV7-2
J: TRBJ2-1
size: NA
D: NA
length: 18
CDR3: CASSLARGPRATYNEQFF
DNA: TGTGCCAGCAGCTTAGCACGGGGTCCTCGGGCCACCTACAATGAGCAGTTCTTC

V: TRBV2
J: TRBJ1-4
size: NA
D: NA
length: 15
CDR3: CASRMGAQVGEKLFF
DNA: TGTGCCAGCAGAATGGGGGCCCAGGTCGGGGAAAAACTGTTTTTT

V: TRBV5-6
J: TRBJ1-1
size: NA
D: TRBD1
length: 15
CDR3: CASSLPGTVNTEAFF
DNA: TGTGCCAGCAGCTTGCCCGGGACAGTGAACACTGAAGCTTTCTTT

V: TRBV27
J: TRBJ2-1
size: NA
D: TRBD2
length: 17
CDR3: CASSLRASGNSYNEQFF
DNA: TGTGCCAGCAGTTTAAGGGCTAGCGGCAACTCCTACAATGAGCAGTTCTTC

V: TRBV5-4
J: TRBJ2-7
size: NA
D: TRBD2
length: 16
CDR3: CASSVGLAGGLGEQYF
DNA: TGTGCCAGCAGCGTCGGACTAGCGGGGGGTCTAGGCGAGCAGTACTTC

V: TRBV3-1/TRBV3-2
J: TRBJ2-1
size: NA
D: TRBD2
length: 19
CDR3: CASSLQLGEGNRKYNEQFF
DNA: TGTGCCAGCAGCCTCCAGCTGGGGGAGGGTAACAGAAAGTACAATGAGCAGTTCTTC

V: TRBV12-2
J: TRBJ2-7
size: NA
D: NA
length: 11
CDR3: CASRSLYEQYF
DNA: TGTGCAAGTCGCTCCCTCTACGAGCAGTACTTC

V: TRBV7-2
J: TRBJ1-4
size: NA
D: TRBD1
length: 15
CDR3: CASSSTGGMREKLFF
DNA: TGTGCCAGCAGCTCCACAGGGGGCATGCGGGAAAAACTGTTTTTT

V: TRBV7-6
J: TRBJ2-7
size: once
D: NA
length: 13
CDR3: CASSGSGGLEQYF
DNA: TGTGCCAGCAGCGGATCTGGGGGACTCGAGCAGTACTTC

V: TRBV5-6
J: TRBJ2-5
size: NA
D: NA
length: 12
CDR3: CASSLTDSTQYF
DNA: TGTGCCAGCAGCTTGACGGACAGTACCCAGTACTTC

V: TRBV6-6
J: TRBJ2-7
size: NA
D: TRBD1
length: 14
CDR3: CASSTGQGLYEQYF
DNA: TGTGCCAGCAGTACAGGACAGGGCCTCTACGAGCAGTACTTC

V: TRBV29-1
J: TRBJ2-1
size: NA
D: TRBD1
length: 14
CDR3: CSARTGGVKNEQFF
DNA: TGCAGCGCCCGGACAGGGGGCGTGAAGAATGAGCAGTTCTTC

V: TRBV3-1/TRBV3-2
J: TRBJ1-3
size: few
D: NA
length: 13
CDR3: CASKQGAGNTIYF
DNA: TGTGCCAGCAAACAGGGCGCCGGAAACACCATATATTTT

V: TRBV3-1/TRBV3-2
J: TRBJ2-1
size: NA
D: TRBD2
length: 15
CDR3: CASSAGTSGLVDQFF
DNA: TGTGCCAGCAGCGCCGGGACTAGCGGATTAGTAGACCAGTTCTTC

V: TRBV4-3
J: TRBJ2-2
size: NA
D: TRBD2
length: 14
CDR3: CASSLWGGPGELFF
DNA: TGCGCCAGCAGCCTTTGGGGAGGGCCCGGGGAGCTGTTTTTT

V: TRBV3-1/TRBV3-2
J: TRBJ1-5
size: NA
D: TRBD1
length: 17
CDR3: CASSPGQGDLSNQPQHF
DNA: TGTGCCAGCAGCCCGGGACAGGGGGACCTTAGCAATCAGCCCCAGCATTTT

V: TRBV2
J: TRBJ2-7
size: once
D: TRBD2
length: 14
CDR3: CATGLAGGSYEQYF
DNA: TGTGCCACCGGACTAGCGGGAGGCTCCTACGAGCAGTACTTC

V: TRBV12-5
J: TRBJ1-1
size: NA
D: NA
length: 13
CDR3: CASGLRGNTEAFF
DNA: TGTGCTAGTGGTTTACGGGGGAACACTGAAGCTTTCTTT

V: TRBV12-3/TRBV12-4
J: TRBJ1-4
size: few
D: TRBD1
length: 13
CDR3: CASSLAEDRELFF
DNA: TGTGCCAGCAGTTTAGCTGAGGACAGGGAACTGTTTTTT

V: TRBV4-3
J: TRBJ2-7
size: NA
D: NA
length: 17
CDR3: CASSQRSFGVGSYEQYF
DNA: TGCGCCAGCAGCCAAAGGTCTTTCGGGGTGGGCTCCTACGAGCAGTACTTC

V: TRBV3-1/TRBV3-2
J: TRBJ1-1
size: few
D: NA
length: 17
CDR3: CASSQGYVGREGTEAFF
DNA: TGTGCCAGCAGCCAAGGTTACGTGGGCAGGGAAGGGACTGAAGCTTTCTTT

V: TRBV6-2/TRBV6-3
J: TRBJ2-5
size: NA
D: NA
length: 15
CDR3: CASSLTSTWGETQYF
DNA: TGTGCCAGCAGCCTTACTAGCACCTGGGGGGAGACCCAGTACTTC

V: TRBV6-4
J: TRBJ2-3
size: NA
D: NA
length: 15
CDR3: CASSEGTRHLDTQYF
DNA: TGTGCCAGCAGTGAAGGGACTCGACACTTGGATACGCAGTATTTT

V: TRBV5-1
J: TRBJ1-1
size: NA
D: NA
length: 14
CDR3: CASSLVGITTEAFF
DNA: TGCGCCAGCAGCTTGGTCGGGATTACCACTGAAGCTTTCTTT

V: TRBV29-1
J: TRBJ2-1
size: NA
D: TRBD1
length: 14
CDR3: CSVKYRGPYNEQFF
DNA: TGCAGCGTCAAATACAGGGGACCGTACAATGAGCAGTTCTTC